The 2 T cell receptor beta chains listed next were all sequenced from one sample in a study. Treg sorting used a CD4+CD25+CD127-/low gate. The TRBV12-4/TRBJ1-2 clonotypes were amplified using barcode primers with ligated adaptors. Using its own MiXCR run on the multiplex PCR reads, TCRdb lists one record per CDR3 protein. The sample contains 500 to 550 distinct CDR3 sequences, 15% to 20% of which appear only once. The sequenced sample was Tregs sorted from blood. Every receptor here comes from a female donor with breast cancer.

A note on this clonotype: The junction shows a germline mismatch at one end, possibly a read error. The chain links TRBV12-3 or TRBV12-4 to TRBJ1-2; perhaps TRBD1 as D (5 bases). The CDR3 consists of 13 residues. Written as DNA, the CDR3 is TGTGCCAGCAGTTTCGGGACTGACGTGCGTACACCGTTC. Translating gives CASSFGTDVRTPF.

This clonotype is large within its sample. The J gene is TRBJ1-2, the V gene TRBV12-3 or TRBV12-4; D is undetermined. The V end lost 3 bases, the J end lost 0 bases, and 11 bases lay between the germline ends. The CDR3 runs 15 residues. This CDR3 is CASSFMATTNYGYTF. The CDR3 coding sequence is TGTGCCAGCAGTTTTATGGCTACTACTAACTATGGCTACACCTTC.